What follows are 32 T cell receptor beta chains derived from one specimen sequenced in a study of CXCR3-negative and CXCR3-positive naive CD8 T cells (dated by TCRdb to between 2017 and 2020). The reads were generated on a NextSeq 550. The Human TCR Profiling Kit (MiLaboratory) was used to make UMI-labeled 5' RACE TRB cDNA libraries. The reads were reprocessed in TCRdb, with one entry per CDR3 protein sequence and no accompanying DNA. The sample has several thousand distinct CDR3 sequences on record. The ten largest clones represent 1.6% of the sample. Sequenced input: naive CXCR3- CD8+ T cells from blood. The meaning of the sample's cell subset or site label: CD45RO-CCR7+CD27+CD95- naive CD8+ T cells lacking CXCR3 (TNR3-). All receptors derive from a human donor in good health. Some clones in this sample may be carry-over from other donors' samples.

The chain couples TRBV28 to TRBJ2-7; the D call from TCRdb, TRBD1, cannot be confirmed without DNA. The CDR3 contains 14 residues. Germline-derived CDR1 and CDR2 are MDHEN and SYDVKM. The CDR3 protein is CASSPGQGTYEQYF.

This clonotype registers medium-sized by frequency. CDR3 in amino acids: CASTAGPGANVLTF. V and J are TRBV6-5 and TRBJ2-6. The CDR3 loop spans 14 amino acids. Germline V CDR1 and CDR2: MNHEY, SVGAGI.

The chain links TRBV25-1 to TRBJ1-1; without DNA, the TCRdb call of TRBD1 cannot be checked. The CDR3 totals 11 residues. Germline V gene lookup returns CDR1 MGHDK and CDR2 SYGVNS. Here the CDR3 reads CASGWGTEAFF.

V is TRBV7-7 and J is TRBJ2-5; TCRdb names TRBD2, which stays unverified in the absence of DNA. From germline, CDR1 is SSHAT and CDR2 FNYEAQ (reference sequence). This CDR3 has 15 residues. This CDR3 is CASSDTGGSQETQYF. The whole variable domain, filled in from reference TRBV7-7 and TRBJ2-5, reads GAGVSQSPRYKVTKRGQDVTLRCDPISSHATLYWYQQALGQGPEFLTYFNYEAQPDKSGLPSDRFSAERPEGSISTLTIQRTEQRDSAMYRCASSDTGGSQETQYFGPGTRLLVL.

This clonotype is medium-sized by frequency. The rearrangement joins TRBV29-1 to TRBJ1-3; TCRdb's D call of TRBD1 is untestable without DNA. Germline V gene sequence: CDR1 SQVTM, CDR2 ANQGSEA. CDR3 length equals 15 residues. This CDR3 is CSVTGQGVSGNTIYF.

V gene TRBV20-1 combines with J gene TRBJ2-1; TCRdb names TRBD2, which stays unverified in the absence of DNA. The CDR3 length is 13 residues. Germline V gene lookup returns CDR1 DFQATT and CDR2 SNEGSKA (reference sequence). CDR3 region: CSASGPSYNEQFF.

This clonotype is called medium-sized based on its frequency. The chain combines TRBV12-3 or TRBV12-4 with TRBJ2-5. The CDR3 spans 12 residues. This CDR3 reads CASSWDGETQYF.

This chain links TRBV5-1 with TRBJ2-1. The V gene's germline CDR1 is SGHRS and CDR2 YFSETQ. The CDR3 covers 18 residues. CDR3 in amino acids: CASSSPLLTKEGYNEQFF.

The chain's CDR3 is CSVRLGTGELFF. J is TRBJ2-2 and V is TRBV29-1; without DNA, the TCRdb call of TRBD2 cannot be checked. The CDR3 runs 12 residues. CDR1 is SQVTM, CDR2 ANQGSEA, per germline.

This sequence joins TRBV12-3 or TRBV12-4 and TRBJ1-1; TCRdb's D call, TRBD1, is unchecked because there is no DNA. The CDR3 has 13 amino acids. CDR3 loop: CASSLAGASSAFF.

Here the CDR3 reads CASSLASGITEAFF. J is TRBJ1-1 and V is TRBV7-9; as DNA is missing, the TRBD1 call by TCRdb cannot be tested. This CDR3 is 14 amino acids long. Germline assignment: CDR1 SEHNR and CDR2 FQNEAQ (reference sequence).

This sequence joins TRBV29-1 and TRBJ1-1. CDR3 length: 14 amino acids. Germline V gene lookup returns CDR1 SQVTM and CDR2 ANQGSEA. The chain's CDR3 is CSVEVYTTNTEAFF.

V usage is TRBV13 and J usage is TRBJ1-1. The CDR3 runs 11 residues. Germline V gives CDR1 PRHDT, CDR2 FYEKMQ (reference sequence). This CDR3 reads CASSFAAEAFF.

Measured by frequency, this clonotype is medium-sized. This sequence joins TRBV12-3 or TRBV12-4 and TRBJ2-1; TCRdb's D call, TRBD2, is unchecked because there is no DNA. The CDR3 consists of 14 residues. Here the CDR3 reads CASSPSGGVDEQFF.

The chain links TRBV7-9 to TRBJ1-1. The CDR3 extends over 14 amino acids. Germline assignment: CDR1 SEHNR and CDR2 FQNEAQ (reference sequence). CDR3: CASSFTEGLGEAFF. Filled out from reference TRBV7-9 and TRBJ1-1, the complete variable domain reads DTGVSQNPRHKITKRGQNVTFRCDPISEHNRLYWYRQTLGQGPEFLTYFQNEAQLEKSRLLSDRFSAERPKGSFSTLEIQRTEQGDSAMYLCASSFTEGLGEAFFGQGTRLTVV.

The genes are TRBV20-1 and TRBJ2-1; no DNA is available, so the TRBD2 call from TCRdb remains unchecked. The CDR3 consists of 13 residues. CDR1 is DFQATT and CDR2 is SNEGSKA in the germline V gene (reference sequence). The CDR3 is CSATLAGRDEQFF.

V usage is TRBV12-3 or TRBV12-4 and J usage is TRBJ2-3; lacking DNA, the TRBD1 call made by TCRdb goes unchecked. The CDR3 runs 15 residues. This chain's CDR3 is CASLGGRLYTDTQYF.

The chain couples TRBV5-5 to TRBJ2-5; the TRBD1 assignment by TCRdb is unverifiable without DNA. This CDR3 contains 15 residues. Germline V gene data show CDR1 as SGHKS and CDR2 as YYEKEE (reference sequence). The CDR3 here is CASSLAQDSQETQYF.

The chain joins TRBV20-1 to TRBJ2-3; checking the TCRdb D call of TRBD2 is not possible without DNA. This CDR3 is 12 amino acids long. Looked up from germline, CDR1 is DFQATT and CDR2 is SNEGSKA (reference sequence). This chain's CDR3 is CSARPTTDTQYF.

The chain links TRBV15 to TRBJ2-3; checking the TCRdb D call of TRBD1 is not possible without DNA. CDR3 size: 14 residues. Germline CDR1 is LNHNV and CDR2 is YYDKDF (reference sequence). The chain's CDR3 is CATSSVSAGDTQYF.

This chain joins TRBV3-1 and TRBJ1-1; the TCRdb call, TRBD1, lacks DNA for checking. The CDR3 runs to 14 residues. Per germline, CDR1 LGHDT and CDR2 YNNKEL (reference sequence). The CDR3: CASSQPGQGAEAFF.

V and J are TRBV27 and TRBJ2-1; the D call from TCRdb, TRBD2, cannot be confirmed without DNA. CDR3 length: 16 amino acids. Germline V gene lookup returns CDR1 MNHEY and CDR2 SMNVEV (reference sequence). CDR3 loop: CASNPGLSNWYNEQFF.

CDR3 amino acids: CASSQVPGVGSSYNEQFF. The rearrangement uses TRBV4-1 and TRBJ2-1; TCRdb proposes TRBD1, but this gene call is untestable without DNA. Per the germline V gene, CDR1 is MGHRA and CDR2 is YSYEKL. There are 18 residues in the CDR3.

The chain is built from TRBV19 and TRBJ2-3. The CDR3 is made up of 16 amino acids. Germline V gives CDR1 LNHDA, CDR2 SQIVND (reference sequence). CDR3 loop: CASSSLGYTGTDTQYF.

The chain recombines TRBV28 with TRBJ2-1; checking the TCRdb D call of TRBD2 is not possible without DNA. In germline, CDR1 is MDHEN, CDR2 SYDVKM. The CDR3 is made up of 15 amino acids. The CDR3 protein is CASRQTGLPYNEQFF. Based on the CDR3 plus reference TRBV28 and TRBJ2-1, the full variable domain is DVKVTQSSRYLVKRTGEKVFLECVQDMDHENMFWYRQDPGLGLRLIYFSYDVKMKEKGDIPEGYSVSREKKERFSLILESASTNQTSMYLCASRQTGLPYNEQFFGPGTRLTVL.

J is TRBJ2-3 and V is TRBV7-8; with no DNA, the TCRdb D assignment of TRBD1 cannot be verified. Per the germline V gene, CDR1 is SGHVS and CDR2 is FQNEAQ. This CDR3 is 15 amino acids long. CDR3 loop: CASSHGTGTTDTQYF.

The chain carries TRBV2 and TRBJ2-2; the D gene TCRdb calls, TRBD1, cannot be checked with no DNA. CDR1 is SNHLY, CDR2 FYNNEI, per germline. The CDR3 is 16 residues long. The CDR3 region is CASSGGQAANTGELFF. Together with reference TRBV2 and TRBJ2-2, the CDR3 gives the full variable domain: EPEVTQTPSHQVTQMGQEVILRCVPISNHLYFYWYRQILGQKVEFLVSFYNNEISEKSEIFDDQFSVERPDGSNFTLKIRSTKLEDSAMYFCASSGGQAANTGELFFGEGSRLTVL.

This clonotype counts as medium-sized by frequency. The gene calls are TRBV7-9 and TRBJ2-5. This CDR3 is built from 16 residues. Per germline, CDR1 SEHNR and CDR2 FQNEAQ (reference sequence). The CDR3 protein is CASSGNRPIPQETQYF. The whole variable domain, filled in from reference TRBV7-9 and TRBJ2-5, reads DTGVSQNPRHKITKRGQNVTFRCDPISEHNRLYWYRQTLGQGPEFLTYFQNEAQLEKSRLLSDRFSAERPKGSFSTLEIQRTEQGDSAMYLCASSGNRPIPQETQYFGPGTRLLVL.

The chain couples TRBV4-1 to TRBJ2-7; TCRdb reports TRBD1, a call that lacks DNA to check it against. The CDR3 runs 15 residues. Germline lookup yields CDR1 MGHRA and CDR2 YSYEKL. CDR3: CASSQEPGQGNEQYF.

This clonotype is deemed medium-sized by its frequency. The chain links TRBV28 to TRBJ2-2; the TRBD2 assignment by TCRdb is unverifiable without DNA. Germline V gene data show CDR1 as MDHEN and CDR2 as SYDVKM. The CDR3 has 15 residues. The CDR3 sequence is CASKPRADLTGELFF.

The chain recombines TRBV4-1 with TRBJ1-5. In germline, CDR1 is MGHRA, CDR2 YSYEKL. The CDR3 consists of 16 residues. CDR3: CASSQYPAGRNQPQHF.

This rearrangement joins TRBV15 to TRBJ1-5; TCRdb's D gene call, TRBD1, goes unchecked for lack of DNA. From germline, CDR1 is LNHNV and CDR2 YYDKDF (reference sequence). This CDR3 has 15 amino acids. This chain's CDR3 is CATSRDRDRSQPQHF.